These T cell receptor beta chains were read from a single sample in a study of blood T cell repertoires in COVID-19. Measured with immunoSEQ multiplex PCR; TCRdb has only the in-frame clones, and not every one. The data show roughly 240,000 clones, 65% to 90% seen once. The specimen was peripheral blood. All receptors derive from a woman aged 70-85 years with acute or convalescent COVID-19. The conserved cysteine and the conserved F or W are not part of the CDR3 here.

len: 16
j_gene: TRBJ2-3
v_gene: TRBV4-2
CDR3aa: ASSREPGLAGSTDTQY

len: 17
j_gene: TRBJ1-6
v_gene: TRBV3-1/TRBV3-2
CDR3aa: ASSPSGLWDTGWNSPLH

len: 14
j_gene: TRBJ1-4
v_gene: TRBV3-1/TRBV3-2
CDR3aa: ASSQDLNSTNEKLF

len: 13
j_gene: TRBJ1-5
v_gene: TRBV28
CDR3aa: ASSKDRQGFQPQH

len: 13
j_gene: TRBJ2-7
v_gene: TRBV5-6
CDR3aa: ASCAGGPLRLEQY

len: 12
j_gene: TRBJ1-6
v_gene: TRBV3-1/TRBV3-2
CDR3aa: ASSGGGVQSPLH

len: 11
j_gene: TRBJ2-7
v_gene: TRBV7-9
CDR3aa: ASSSYWTNEQY

len: 12
j_gene: TRBJ1-5
v_gene: TRBV5-8
CDR3aa: ASSWDNSNQPQH

len: 13
j_gene: TRBJ1-5
v_gene: TRBV7-2
CDR3aa: ASSVWTGPNQPQH

len: 14
j_gene: TRBJ2-2
v_gene: TRBV23-1
CDR3aa: ASSLVVRHFTGELF

len: 12
j_gene: TRBJ1-2
v_gene: TRBV7-9
CDR3aa: ASSRTGFYYGYT

len: 12
j_gene: TRBJ1-2
v_gene: TRBV4-3
CDR3aa: ASSARQVDYGYT

len: 13
j_gene: TRBJ2-3
v_gene: TRBV19
CDR3aa: ASATSGQSTDTQY

len: 13
j_gene: TRBJ2-3
v_gene: TRBV7-9
CDR3aa: ASGGGTGRTDTQY

len: 12
j_gene: TRBJ2-1
v_gene: TRBV29-1
CDR3aa: SATSGIASGEQF

len: 13
j_gene: TRBJ2-7
v_gene: TRBV7-9
CDR3aa: ASSLLAGGVYEQY

len: 14
j_gene: TRBJ1-5
v_gene: TRBV7-9
CDR3aa: ASSSGQGLMNQPQH

len: 17
j_gene: TRBJ1-2
v_gene: TRBV4-2
CDR3aa: ASSPLFRGNQNRGYGYT

len: 14
j_gene: TRBJ1-3
v_gene: TRBV9
CDR3aa: ASSPSGTSSGNTIY

len: 12
j_gene: TRBJ1-5
v_gene: TRBV2
CDR3aa: ASTSSRAGQPQH

len: 13
j_gene: TRBJ1-3
v_gene: TRBV5-1
CDR3aa: ASSLERGSGNTIY

len: 15
j_gene: TRBJ2-7
v_gene: TRBV6-4
CDR3aa: ASTGTSGGALIHEQY

len: 15
j_gene: TRBJ2-3
v_gene: TRBV11-2
CDR3aa: ASSPWGLAGSTDTQY

len: 13
j_gene: TRBJ1-5
v_gene: TRBV7-9
CDR3aa: ASSPGQGSNQPQH

len: 14
j_gene: TRBJ2-5
v_gene: TRBV11-3
CDR3aa: ASRKDRGPQGETQY

len: 11
j_gene: TRBJ2-5
v_gene: TRBV7-9
CDR3aa: ASGQSGQETQY

len: 13
j_gene: TRBJ2-1
v_gene: TRBV19
CDR3aa: ASSIGDYQRGEQF

len: 14
j_gene: TRBJ1-4
v_gene: TRBV11-2
CDR3aa: ASTRLGGATNEKLF

len: 11
j_gene: TRBJ1-2
v_gene: TRBV29-1
CDR3aa: SVLTPANRGYT

len: 11
j_gene: TRBJ2-5
v_gene: TRBV12-3/TRBV12-4
CDR3aa: ASRPGGQETQY

len: 14
j_gene: TRBJ2-3
v_gene: TRBV10-3
CDR3aa: AISEFRTGSTDTQY

len: 13
j_gene: TRBJ2-1
v_gene: TRBV7-8
CDR3aa: ASSPITGGDDEQF

len: 13
j_gene: TRBJ1-6
v_gene: TRBV11-2
CDR3aa: ASSLNDGGNSPLH

len: 10
j_gene: TRBJ1-3
v_gene: TRBV29-1
CDR3aa: SVSLAGNTIY

len: 17
j_gene: TRBJ1-5
v_gene: TRBV24-1
CDR3aa: ATSDFPFSYNLEAQPQH

len: 10
j_gene: TRBJ1-1
v_gene: TRBV28
CDR3aa: ASSLKSTEAF

len: 13
j_gene: TRBJ1-5
v_gene: TRBV6-2/TRBV6-3
CDR3aa: ASSPRGTANQPQH

len: 13
j_gene: TRBJ2-5
v_gene: TRBV18
CDR3aa: ASSLQGMRAETQY

len: 13
j_gene: TRBJ2-4
v_gene: TRBV11-3
CDR3aa: ASSLNSLTKNIQY

len: 9
j_gene: TRBJ1-2
v_gene: TRBV6-5
CDR3aa: ASSSWSGYT

len: 11
j_gene: TRBJ1-2
v_gene: TRBV5-1
CDR3aa: ASSLAGEYGYT

len: 13
j_gene: TRBJ2-7
v_gene: TRBV3-1/TRBV3-2
CDR3aa: ASSQGLAGVGEQY

len: 13
j_gene: TRBJ1-5
v_gene: TRBV19
CDR3aa: ASSIGTGFNQPQH